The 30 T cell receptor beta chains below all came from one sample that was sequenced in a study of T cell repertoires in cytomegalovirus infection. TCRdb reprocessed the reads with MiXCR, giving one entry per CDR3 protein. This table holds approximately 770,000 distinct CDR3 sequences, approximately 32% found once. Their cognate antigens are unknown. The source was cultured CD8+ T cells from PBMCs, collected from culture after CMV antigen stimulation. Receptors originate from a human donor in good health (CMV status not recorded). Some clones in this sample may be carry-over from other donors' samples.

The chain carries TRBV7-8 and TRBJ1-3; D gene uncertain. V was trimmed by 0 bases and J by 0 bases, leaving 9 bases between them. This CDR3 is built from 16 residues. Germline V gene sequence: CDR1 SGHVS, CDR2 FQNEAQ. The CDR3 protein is CASSLARHSSGNTIYF. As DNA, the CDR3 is TGTGCCAGCAGCTTAGCGAGACACAGCTCTGGAAACACCATATATTTT.

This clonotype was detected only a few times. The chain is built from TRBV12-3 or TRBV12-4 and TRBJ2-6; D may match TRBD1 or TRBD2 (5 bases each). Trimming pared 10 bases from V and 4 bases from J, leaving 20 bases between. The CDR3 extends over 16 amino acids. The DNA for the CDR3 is TGTGCCACCGAGACTTTCCAGGGACCAGGGGCCAACGTCCTGACTTTC. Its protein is CATETFQGPGANVLTF.

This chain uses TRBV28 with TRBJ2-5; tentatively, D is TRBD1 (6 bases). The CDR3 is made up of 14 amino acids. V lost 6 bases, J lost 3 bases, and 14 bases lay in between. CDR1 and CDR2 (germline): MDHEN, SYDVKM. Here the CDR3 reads CASRNRDKKETQYF. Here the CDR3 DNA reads TGTGCCAGCAGAAACAGGGACAAGAAAGAGACCCAGTACTTC. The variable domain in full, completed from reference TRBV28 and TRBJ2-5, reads DVKVTQSSRYLVKRTGEKVFLECVQDMDHENMFWYRQDPGLGLRLIYFSYDVKMKEKGDIPEGYSVSREKKERFSLILESASTNQTSMYLCASRNRDKKETQYFGPGTRLLVL.

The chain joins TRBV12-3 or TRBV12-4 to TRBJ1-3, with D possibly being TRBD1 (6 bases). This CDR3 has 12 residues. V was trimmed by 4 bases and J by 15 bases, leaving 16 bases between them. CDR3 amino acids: CASSSPALQGYF. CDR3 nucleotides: TGTGCCAGCAGTTCCCCAGCTCTACAGGGATATTTT.

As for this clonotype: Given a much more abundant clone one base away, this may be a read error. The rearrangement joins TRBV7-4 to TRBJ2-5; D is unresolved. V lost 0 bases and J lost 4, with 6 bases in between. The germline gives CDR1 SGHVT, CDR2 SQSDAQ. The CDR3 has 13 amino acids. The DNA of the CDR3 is TGTGCCAGCAGCTTAGCGATGGGAGAGACCCAGTACTTC. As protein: CASSLAMGETQYF.

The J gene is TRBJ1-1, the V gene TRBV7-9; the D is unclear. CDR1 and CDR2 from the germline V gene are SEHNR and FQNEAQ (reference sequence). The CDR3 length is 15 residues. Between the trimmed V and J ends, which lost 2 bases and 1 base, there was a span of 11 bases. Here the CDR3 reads CASSLIGRENTEAFF. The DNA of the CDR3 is TGTGCCAGCAGCTTAATCGGCAGAGAGAACACTGAAGCTTTCTTT.

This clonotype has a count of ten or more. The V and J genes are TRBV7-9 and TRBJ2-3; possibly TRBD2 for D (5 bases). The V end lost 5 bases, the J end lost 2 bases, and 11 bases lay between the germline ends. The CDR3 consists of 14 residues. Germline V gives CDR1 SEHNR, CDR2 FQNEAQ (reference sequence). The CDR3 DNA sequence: TGTGCCAGCAGCGTCCGAGGGAACACAGATACGCAGTATTTT. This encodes CASSVRGNTDTQYF.

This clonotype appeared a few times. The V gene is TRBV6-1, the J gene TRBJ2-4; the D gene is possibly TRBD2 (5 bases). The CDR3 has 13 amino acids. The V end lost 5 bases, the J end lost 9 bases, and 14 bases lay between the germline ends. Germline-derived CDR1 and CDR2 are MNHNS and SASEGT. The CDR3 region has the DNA TGTGCCAGCAGTTCTTCCTTCGAGGGCATTCAGTACTTC. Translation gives CASSSSFEGIQYF.

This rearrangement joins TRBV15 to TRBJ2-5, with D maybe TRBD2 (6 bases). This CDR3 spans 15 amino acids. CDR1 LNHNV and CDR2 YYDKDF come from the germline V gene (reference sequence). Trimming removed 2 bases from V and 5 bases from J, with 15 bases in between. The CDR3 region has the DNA TGTGCCACCAGCAGAACGGGACTTTATAGGGAGACCCAGTACTTC. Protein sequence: CATSRTGLYRETQYF.

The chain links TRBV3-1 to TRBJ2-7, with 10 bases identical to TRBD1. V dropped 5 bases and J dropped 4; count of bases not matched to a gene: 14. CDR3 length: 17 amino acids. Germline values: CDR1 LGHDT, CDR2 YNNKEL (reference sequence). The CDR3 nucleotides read TGTGCCAGCAGCAACTACCTGCCGGGACAGGGGACATACGAGCAGTACGTC. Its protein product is CASSNYLPGQGTYEQYV.

The CDR3 DNA sequence: TGCGCCAGCAGCTCGATGACTAGCGGGGCATACAATGAGCAGTTCTTC. The encoded protein is CASSSMTSGAYNEQFF. The rearrangement uses TRBV4-3 and TRBJ2-1; 11 bases agree with TRBD2. Losses at the gene ends were 5 bases for V and 4 bases for J; bases not matched to a gene: 7. This CDR3 is built from 16 residues. Germline CDR1 reads LGHNA; CDR2 reads YSLEER.

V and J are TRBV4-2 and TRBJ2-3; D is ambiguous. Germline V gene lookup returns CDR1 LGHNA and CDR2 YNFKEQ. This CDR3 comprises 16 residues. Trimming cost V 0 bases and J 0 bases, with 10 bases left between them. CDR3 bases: TGTGCCAGCAGCCAAGAAACTGGATCTAGCACAGATACGCAGTATTTT. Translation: CASSQETGSSTDTQYF.

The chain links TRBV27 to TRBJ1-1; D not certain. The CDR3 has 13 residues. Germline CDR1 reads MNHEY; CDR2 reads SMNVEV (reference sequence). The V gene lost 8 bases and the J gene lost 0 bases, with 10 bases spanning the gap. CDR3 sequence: CASLSWLNTEAFF. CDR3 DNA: TGTGCCAGCCTTTCTTGGTTGAACACTGAAGCTTTCTTT.

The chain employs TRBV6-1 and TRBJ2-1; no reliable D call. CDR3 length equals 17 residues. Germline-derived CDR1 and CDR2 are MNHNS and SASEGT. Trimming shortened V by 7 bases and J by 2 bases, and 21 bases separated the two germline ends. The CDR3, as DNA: TGTGCCAGCACCAGAAGCGCTGGCCAAGCGCCCTACAATGAGCAGTTCTTC. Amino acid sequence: CASTRSAGQAPYNEQFF.

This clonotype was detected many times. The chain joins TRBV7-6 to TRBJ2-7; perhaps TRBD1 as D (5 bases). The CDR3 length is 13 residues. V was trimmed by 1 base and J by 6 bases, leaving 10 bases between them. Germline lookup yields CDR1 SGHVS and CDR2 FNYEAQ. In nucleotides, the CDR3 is TGTGCCAGCAGCTTAGAAGGGGCCCTCGAGCAGTACGTC. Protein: CASSLEGALEQYV.

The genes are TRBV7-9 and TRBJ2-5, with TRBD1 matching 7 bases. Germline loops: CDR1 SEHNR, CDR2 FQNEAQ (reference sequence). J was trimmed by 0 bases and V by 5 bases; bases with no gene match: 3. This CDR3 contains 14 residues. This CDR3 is CASSRGGNQETQYF. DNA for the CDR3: TGTGCCAGCAGCCGAGGGGGCAACCAAGAGACCCAGTACTTC. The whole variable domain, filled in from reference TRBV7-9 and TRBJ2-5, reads DTGVSQNPRHKITKRGQNVTFRCDPISEHNRLYWYRQTLGQGPEFLTYFQNEAQLEKSRLLSDRFSAERPKGSFSTLEIQRTEQGDSAMYLCASSRGGNQETQYFGPGTRLLVL.

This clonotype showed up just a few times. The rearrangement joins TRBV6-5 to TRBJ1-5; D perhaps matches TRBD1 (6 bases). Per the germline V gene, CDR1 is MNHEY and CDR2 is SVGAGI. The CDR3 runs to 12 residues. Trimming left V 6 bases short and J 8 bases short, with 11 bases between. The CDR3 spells CASRQGSKPQHF. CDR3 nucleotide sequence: TGTGCCAGCAGACAGGGTAGTAAGCCCCAGCATTTT.

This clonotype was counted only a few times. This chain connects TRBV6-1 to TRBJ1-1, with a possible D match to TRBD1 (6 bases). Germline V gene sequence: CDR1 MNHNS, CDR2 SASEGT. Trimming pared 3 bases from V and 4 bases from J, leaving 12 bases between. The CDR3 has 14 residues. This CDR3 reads CASSDRGAGTEAFF. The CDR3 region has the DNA TGTGCCAGCAGTGATAGGGGGGCGGGCACTGAAGCTTTCTTT.

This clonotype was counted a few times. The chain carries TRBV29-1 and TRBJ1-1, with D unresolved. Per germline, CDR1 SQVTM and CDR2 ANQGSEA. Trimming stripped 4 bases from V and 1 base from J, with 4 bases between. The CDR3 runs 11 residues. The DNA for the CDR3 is TGCAGCGTTGGGAAGAACACTGAAGCTTTCTTT. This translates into CSVGKNTEAFF.

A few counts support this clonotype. The CDR3 DNA reads TGTGCCAGCAGTTTATCAGGCAGGGCCCACGAGCAGTACTTC. It specifies CASSLSGRAHEQYF. This chain connects TRBV27 to TRBJ2-7, with a possible D match to TRBD1 (5 bases). CDR3 length: 14 residues. V lost 0 bases to trimming and J lost 5 bases, with 11 bases between them. Germline values: CDR1 MNHEY, CDR2 SMNVEV (reference sequence).

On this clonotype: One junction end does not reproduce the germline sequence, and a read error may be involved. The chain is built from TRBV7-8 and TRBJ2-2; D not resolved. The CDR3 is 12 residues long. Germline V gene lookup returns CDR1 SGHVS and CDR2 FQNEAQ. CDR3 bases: TGTGCCTGCAGCTCTCTCCCCGGGGAGCTGTTTTTT. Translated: CACSSLPGELFF.

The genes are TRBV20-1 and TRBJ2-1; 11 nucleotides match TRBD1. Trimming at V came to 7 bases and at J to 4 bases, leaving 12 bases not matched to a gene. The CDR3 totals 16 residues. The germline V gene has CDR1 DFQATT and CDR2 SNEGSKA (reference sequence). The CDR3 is CSVLLLGQGAYNEQFF. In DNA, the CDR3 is TGCAGTGTTCTCCTTTTAGGACAGGGGGCGTACAATGAGCAGTTCTTC.

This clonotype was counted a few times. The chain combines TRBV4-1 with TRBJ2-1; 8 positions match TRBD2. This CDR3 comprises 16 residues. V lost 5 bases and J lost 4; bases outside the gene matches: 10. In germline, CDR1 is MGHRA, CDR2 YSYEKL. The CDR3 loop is CASSISSGILYNEQFF. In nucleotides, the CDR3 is TGCGCCAGCAGCATTAGTAGCGGGATATTATACAATGAGCAGTTCTTC.

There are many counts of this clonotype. CDR3 loop: CASKGTEAFF. CDR3 in DNA: TGTGCCAGCAAGGGCACTGAAGCTTTCTTT. The chain couples TRBV6-6 to TRBJ1-1; D gene unclear. V lost 7 bases to trimming and J lost 4 bases, with 4 bases between them. Germline CDR1 is MNHNY and CDR2 is SVGAGI (reference sequence). The CDR3 is made up of 10 amino acids.

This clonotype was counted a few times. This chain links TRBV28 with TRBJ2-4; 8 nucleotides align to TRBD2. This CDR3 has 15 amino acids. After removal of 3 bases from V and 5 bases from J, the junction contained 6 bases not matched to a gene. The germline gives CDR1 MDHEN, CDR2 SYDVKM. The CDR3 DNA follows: TGTGCCAGCAGTTTGCGGGGGGCGGGCGAAAACATTCAGTACTTC. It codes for CASSLRGAGENIQYF.

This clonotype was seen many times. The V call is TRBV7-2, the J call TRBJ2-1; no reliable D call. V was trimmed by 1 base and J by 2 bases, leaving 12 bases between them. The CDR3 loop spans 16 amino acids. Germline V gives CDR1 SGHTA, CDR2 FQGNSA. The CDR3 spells CASSLDRNKPYNEQFF. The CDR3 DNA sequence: TGTGCCAGCAGCTTAGATAGAAATAAACCCTACAATGAGCAGTTCTTC.

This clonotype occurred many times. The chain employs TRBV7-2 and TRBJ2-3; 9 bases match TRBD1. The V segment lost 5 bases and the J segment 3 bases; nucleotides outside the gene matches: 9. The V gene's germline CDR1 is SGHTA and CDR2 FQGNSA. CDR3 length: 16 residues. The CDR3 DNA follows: TGTGCCAGCAGCGCAACAGGGGGCGCATATACAGATACGCAGTATTTT. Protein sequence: CASSATGGAYTDTQYF.

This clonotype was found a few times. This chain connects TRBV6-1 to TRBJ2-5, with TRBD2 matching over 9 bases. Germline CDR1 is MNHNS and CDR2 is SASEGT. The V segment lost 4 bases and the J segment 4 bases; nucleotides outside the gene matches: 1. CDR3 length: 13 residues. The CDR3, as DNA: TGTGCCAGCAGTGGGGGACTAGCAGAGACCCAGTACTTC. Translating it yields CASSGGLAETQYF.

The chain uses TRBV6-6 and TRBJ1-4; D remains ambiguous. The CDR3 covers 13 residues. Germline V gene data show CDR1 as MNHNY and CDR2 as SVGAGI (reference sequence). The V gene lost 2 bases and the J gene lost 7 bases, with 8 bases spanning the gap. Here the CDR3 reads CASSYAPVEKLFF. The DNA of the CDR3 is TGTGCCAGCAGTTACGCCCCTGTTGAAAAACTGTTTTTT.

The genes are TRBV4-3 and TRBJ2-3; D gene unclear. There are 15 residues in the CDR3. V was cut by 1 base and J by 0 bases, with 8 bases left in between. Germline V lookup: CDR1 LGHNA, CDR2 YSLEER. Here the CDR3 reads CASSQVADSTDTQYF. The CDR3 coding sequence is TGCGCCAGCAGCCAAGTTGCAGACAGCACAGATACGCAGTATTTT.